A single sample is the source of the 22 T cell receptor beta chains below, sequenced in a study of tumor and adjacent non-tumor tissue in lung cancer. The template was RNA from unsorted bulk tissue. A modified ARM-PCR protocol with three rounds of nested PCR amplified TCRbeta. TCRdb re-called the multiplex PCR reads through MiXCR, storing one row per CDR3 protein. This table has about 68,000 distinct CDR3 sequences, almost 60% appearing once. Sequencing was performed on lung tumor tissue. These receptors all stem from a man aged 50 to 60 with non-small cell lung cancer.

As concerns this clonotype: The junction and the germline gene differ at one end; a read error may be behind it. The chain's CDR3 is CAGSRGAAGPWGNTEAFF. In nucleotides, the CDR3 is TGTGCCGGCAGTCGAGGGGCCGCAGGTCCTTGGGGGAACACTGAAGCTTTCTTT. The chain recombines TRBV11-2 with TRBJ1-1, with TRBD1 as a possible D gene (5 bases). The V gene's germline CDR1 is SGHAT and CDR2 FQNNGV. This CDR3 contains 18 residues.

CDR3 amino acids: CASSDPGGFGTTNEKLFF. CDR3 sequence (DNA): TGTGCCAGCAGTGACCCCGGAGGTTTCGGGACAACTAATGAAAAACTGTTTTTT. The rearrangement joins TRBV2 to TRBJ1-4; no definite D call. The V end lost 3 bases, the J end lost 0 bases, and 17 bases lay between the germline ends. Germline CDR1 and CDR2: SNHLY and FYNNEI. The CDR3 runs 18 residues.

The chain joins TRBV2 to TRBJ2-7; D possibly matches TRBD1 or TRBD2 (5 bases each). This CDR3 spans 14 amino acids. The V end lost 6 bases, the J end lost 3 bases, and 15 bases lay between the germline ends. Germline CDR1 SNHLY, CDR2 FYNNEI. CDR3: CASRGTERIYEQYF. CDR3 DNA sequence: TGTGCCAGCAGGGGGACGGAAAGGATCTACGAGCAGTACTTC.

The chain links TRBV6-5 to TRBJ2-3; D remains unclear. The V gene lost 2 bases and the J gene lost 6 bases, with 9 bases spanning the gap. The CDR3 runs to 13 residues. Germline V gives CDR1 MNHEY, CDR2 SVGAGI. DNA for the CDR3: TGTGCCAGCAGTTACCTCGTGTGGGATACGCAGTATTTT. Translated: CASSYLVWDTQYF.

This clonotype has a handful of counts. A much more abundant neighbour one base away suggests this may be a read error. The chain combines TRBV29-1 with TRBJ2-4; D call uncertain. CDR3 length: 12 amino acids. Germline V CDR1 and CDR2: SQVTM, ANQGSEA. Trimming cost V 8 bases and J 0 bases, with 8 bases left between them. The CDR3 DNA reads TGCAGCTGCTTGCTAGCCAAAAACATTCAGTACTTC. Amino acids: CSCLLAKNIQYF.

The CDR3 region has the DNA TGTGCCAGCAGTTTCCTGGGAGGAGCCTATGGCTACACCTTC. It codes for CASSFLGGAYGYTF. The V and J genes are TRBV28 and TRBJ1-2; D is ambiguous. CDR1 and CDR2 (germline): MDHEN, SYDVKM. The CDR3 runs 14 residues. V was trimmed by 3 bases and J by 4 bases, leaving 12 bases between them.

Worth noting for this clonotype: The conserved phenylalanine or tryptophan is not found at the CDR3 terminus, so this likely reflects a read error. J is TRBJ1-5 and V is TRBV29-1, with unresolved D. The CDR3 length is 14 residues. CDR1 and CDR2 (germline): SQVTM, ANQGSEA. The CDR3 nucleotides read TGCACCTCTCGGGGAACATCATTCAATCAGCCCCAGCATTAT. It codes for CTSRGTSFNQPQHY.

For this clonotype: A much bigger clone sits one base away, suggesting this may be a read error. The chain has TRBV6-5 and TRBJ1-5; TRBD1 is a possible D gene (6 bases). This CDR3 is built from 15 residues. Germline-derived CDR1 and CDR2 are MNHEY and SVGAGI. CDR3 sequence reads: CAGSPDGGGTQPQHF. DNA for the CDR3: TGTGCCGGCAGTCCGGACGGGGGGGGCACTCAGCCCCAGCATTTT.

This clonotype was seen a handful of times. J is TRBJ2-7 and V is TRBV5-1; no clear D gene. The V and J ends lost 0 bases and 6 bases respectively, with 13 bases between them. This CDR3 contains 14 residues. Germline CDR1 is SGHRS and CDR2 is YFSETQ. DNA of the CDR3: TGCGCCAGCAGCTTGGGTAGGAGCCCCGCCGAGCAGTACTTC. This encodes CASSLGRSPAEQYF.

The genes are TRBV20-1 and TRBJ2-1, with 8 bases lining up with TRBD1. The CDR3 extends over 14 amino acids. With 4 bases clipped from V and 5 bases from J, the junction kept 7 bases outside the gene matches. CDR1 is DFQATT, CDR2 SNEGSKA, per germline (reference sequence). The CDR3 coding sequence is TGCAGTGCTATATTCGGGACAGGCCACAATGAGCAGTTCTTC. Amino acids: CSAIFGTGHNEQFF.

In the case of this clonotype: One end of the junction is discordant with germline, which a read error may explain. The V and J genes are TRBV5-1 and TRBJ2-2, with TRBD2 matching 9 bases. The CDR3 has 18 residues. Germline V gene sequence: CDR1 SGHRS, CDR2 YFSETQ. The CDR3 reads CASSLKPLAGVGAGELLF. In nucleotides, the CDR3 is TGCGCCAGCAGCCTGAAACCTTTAGCGGGAGTGGGGGCCGGGGAGCTGTTGTTT.

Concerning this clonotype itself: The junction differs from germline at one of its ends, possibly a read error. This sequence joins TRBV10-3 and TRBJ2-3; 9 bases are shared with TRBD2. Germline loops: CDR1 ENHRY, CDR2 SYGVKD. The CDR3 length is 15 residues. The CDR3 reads CAIREGTSLSDTHYF. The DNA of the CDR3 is TGTGCCATCAGGGAAGGGACTAGCCTCTCAGATACGCATTATTTT.

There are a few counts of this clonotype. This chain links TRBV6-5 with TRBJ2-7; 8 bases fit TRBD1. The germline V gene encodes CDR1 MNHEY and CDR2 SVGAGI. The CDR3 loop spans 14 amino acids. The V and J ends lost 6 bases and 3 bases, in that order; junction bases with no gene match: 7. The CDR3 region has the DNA TGTGCCAGCAGCCTGACAGGGGCCAACTACGAGCAGTACTTC. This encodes CASSLTGANYEQYF.

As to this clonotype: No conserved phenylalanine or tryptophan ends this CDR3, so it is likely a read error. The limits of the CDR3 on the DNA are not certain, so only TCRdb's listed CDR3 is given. CDR3 residues: CSGVGGLGMDVKFS. J is TRBJ2-1 and V is TRBV29-1; the table gives TRBD2 as D, unverified against the DNA. From germline, CDR1 is SQVTM and CDR2 ANQGSEA. From its first to its last residue, the CDR3 has 14 amino acids.

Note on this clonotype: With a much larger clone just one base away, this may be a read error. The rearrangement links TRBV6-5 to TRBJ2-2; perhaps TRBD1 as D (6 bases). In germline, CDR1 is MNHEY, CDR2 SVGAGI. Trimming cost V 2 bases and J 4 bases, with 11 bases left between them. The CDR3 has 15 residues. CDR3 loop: CASSYKARGTGELFF. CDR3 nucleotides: TGTGCCAGCAGTTACAAGGCCAGGGGCACCGGGGAGCTGTTTTTT.

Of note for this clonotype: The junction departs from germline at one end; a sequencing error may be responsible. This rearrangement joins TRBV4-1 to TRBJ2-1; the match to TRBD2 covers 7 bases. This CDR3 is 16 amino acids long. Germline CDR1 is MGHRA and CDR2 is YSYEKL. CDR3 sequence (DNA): TGCGCGAGCAGCGCCAGTCTAGCGGAAGTATCCAATGAGCAGTTCTTC. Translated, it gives CASSASLAEVSNEQFF.

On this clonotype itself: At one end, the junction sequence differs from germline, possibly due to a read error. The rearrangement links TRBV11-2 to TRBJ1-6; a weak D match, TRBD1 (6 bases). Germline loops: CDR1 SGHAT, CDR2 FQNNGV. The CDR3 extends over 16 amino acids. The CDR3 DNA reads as TGTGCCAGTAGCTTCTCGGGACACACCTATAATTCACCTCTCCACTTT. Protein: CASSFSGHTYNSPLHF.

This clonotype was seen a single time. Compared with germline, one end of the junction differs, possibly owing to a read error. This CDR3 reads CASSGGQACEQCF. CDR3 nucleotide sequence: TGCGCCAGCAGCGGGGGACAGGCATGCGAGCAGTGCTTC. V and J are TRBV5-1 and TRBJ2-7; TRBD1 agrees at 8 bases. CDR1 and CDR2 from the germline V gene are SGHRS and YFSETQ. CDR3 length: 13 residues.

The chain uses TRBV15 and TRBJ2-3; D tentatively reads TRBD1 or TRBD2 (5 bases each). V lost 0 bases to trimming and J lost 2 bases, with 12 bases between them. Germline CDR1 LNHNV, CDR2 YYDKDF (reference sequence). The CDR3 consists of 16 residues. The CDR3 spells CATSREGRRNTDTQYF. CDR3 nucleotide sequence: TGTGCCACCAGCAGAGAGGGACGGCGTAACACAGATACGCAGTATTTT. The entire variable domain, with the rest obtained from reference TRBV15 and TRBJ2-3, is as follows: DAMVIQNPRYQVTQFGKPVTLSCSQTLNHNVMYWYQQKSSQAPKLLFHYYDKDFNNEADTPDNFQSRRPNTSFCFLDIRSPGLGDTAMYLCATSREGRRNTDTQYFGPGTRLTVL.

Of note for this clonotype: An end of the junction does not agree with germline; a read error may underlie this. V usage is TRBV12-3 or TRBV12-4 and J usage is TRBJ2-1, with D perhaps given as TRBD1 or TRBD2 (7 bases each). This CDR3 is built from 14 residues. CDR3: CASSFRGGYNEEFF. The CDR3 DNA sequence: TGTGCCAGCAGTTTCAGGGGGGGGTATAATGAGGAGTTCTTC.

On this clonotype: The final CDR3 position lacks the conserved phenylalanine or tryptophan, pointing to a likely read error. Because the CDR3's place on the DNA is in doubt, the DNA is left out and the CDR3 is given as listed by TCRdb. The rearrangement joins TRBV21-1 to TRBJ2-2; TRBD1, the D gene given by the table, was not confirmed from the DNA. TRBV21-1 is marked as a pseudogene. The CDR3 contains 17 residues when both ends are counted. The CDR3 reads CASSNKVDRSNTGELFS.

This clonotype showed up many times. The CDR3 DNA is TGTGCCAGCAGCCTGAGCACAAACCTACACCAACGAGATCAGTACTTC. It is translated as CASSLSTNLHQRDQYF. V gene TRBV11-2 combines with J gene TRBJ2-4; D is ambiguous. The CDR3 contains 16 residues. V was pared by 5 bases and J by 12 bases, with 26 bases between. Germline-derived CDR1 and CDR2 are SGHAT and FQNNGV.